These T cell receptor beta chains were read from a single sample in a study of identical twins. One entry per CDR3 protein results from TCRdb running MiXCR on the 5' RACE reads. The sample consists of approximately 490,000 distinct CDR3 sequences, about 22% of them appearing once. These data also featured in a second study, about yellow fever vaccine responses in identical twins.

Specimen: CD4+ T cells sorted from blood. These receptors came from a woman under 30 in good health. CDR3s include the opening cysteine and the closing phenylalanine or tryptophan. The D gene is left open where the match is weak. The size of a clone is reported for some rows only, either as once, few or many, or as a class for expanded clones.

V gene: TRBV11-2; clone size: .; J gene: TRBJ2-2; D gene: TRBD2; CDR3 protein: CASSWNLAGVGGELFF; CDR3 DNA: TGTGCCAGCAGCTGGAACCTAGCGGGAGTTGGCGGGGAGCTGTTTTTT
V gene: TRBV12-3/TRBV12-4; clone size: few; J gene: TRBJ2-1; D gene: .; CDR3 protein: CASSRNRAAFF; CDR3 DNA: TGTGCCAGCAGCCGAAACCGGGCGGCGTTCTTC
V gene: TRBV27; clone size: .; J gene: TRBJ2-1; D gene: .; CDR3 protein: CASKRTLEINEQFF; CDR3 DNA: TGTGCCAGCAAGAGGACTCTCGAAATCAATGAGCAGTTCTTC
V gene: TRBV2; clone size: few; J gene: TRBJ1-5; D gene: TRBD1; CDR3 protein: CASRLGQPNQPQHF; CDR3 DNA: TGTGCCAGCAGGTTGGGACAGCCCAATCAGCCCCAGCATTTT
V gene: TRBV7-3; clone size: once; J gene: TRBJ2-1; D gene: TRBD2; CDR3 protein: CASSLTLAGHNEQFF; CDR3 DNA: TGTGCCAGCAGCTTAACACTAGCGGGGCACAATGAGCAGTTCTTC
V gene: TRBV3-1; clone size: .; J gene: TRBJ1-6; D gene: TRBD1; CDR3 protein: CASSQKTGQGGSPLHF; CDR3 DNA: TGTGCCAGCAGCCAAAAGACCGGACAGGGTGGTTCACCCCTCCACTTT
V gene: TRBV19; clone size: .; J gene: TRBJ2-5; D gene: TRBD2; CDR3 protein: CASSGLAGKETQYF; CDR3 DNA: TGTGCCAGTAGTGGACTAGCGGGAAAAGAGACCCAGTACTTC
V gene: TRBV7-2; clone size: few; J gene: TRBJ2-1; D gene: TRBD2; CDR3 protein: CASSIGLAVYNEQFF; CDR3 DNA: TGTGCCAGCAGCATAGGACTAGCGGTATACAATGAGCAGTTCTTC
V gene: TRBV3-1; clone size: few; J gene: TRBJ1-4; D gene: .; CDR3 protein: CASSQGPGRDEKLFF; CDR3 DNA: TGTGCCAGCAGCCAAGGTCCAGGACGAGATGAAAAACTGTTTTTT
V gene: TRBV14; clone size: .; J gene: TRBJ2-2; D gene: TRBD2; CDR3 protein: CASSHSLSGRAWTGELFF; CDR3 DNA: TGTGCCAGCAGCCATTCTTTGAGCGGGAGGGCTTGGACCGGGGAGCTGTTTTTT
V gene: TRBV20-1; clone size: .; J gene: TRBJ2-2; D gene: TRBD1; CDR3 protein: CSAREGQLTGELFF; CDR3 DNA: TGCAGTGCTAGAGAGGGACAGCTCACCGGGGAGCTGTTTTTT
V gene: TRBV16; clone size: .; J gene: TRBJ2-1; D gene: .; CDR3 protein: CASSLDDRPNEQFF; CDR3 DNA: TGTGCCAGCAGCCTTGATGACAGGCCCAATGAGCAGTTCTTC
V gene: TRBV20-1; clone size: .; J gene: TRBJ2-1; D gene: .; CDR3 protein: CSALPPFGGPNNEQFF; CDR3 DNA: TGCAGTGCTCTCCCCCCCTTTGGGGGGCCGAACAATGAGCAGTTCTTC
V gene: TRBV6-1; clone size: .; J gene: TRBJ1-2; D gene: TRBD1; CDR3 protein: CAIGQGANYGYTF; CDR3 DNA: TGTGCCATCGGACAGGGGGCTAACTATGGCTACACCTTC
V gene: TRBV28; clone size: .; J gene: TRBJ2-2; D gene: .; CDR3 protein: CASSLSRSVGAQGELFF; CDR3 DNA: TGTGCCAGCAGTTTATCTAGGAGTGTGGGGGCACAGGGGGAGCTGTTTTTT
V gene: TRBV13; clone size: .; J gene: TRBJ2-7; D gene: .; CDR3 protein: CASSLAAARNEQYF; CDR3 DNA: TGTGCCAGCAGCTTAGCGGCAGCGCGGAACGAGCAGTACTTC
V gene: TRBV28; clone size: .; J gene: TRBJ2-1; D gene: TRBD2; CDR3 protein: CASSSRLAGAYEQFF; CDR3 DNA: TGTGCCAGCAGTTCCAGACTAGCGGGAGCGTATGAGCAGTTCTTC
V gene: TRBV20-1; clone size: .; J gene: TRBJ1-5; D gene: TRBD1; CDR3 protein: CSARGTGGAMVANQPQHF; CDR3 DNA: TGCAGTGCTAGAGGGACAGGGGGCGCGATGGTAGCAAATCAGCCCCAGCATTTT
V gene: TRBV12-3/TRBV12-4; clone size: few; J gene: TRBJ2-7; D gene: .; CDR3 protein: CASSLSVEQYF; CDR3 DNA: TGTGCCAGCAGTTTGTCGGTGGAGCAGTACTTC
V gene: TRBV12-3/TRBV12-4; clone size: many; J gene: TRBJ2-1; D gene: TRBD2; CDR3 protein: CASRGRLAGGSYNEQFF; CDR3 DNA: TGTGCCAGCAGGGGTAGACTAGCGGGAGGCAGTTACAATGAGCAGTTCTTC
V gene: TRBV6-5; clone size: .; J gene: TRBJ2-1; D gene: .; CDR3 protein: CASSYSLGGNEQFF; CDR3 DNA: TGTGCCAGCAGTTACTCTCTTGGGGGCAATGAGCAGTTCTTC
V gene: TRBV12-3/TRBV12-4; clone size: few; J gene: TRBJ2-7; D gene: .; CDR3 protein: CASSLMGSSYEQYF; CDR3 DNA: TGTGCCAGCAGTTTAATGGGGAGCTCCTACGAGCAGTACTTC
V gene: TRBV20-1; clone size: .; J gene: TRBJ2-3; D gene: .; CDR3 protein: CSARSGQDTQYF; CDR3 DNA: TGCAGTGCTAGATCCGGGCAAGATACGCAGTATTTT
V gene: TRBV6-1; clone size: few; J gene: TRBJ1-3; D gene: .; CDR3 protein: CASSIGGSSAGNTIYF; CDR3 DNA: TGTGCCAGCAGTATTGGGGGAAGTTCGGCTGGAAACACCATATATTTT
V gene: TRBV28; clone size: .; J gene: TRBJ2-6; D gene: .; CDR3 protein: CASSTGKTNPISSGANVLTF; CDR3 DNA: TGTGCCAGCAGTACCGGGAAGACTAACCCCATTAGCTCTGGGGCCAACGTCCTGACTTTC